This T cell receptor (beta chain) was recovered during a study of T cells in localized non-small cell lung cancer. Study-wide results and caveats: Adjacent lung exhibited a median of around 60 among the 100 most abundant tumor clones. It was uninvolved adjacent lung that showed the highest T cell clonality, exceeding tumor.

The assay was immunoSEQ multiplex PCR, and TCRdb's table has in-frame clones only and misses some. This sample has 20,000 to 25,000 clones, with about 90% found just once. CDR3 size: 15 residues. The V gene's germline CDR1 is SGHDT and CDR2 YYEEEE. Concerning this clone: The antigen is unknown. At one boundary the junction diverges from the germline segment, which might be a read error.

The V gene is TRBV5-6, the J gene TRBJ2-7; D not certain. This clonotype originated in a man aged 35 to 69 with stage II squamous cell lung carcinoma. The specimen was PBMCs, collected before any cancer treatment. The CDR3 here is CASSLFSRPSHEQYF. CDR3 coding DNA: TGTGCCAGCAGCTTGTTTAGCCGCCCCTCCCACGAGCAGTACTTC.